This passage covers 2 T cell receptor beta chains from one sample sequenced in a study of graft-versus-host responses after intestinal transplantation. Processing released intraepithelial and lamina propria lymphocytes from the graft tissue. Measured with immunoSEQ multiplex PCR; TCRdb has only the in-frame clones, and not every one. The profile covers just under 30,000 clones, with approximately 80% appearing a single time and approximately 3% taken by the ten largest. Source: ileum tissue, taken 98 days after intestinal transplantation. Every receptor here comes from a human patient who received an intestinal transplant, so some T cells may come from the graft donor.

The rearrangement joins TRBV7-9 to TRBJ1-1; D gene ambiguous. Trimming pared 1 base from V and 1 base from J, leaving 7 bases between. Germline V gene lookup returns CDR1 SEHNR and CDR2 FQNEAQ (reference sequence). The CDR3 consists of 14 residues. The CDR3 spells CASSLGAENTEAFF. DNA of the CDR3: TGTGCCAGCAGCTTAGGGGCAGAGAACACTGAAGCTTTCTTT.

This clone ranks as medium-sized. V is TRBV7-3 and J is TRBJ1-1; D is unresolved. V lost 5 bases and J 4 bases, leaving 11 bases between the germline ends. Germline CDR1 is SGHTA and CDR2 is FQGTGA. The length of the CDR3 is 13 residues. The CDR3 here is CASSPTYGTEAFF. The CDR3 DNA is TGTGCCAGCAGCCCTACGTACGGCACTGAAGCTTTCTTT.